This paragraph reports one T cell receptor (beta chain). Antigen unknown. The data belong to a study of T cells in Graves' hyperthyroidism and ophthalmopathy. Study information: Before treatment of any kind, peripheral blood was taken at initial diagnosis.

RNA transcripts gave rise to amplified TCR beta CDR3 regions. The HTBI primer set drove a first-round RT-PCR of the TCR CDR3. TCRdb analysed the multiplex PCR reads with MiXCR anew, one entry per CDR3 protein. The table has 300,000 to 450,000 distinct CDR3 sequences, 20% to 25% seen once. Points from the study as a whole: Most clonotypes expanded in the thyroid (above 0.001) were also present in blood.

The CDR3 extends over 14 amino acids. Germline V lookup: CDR1 DFQATT, CDR2 SNEGSKA (reference sequence). V dropped 2 bases and J dropped 4; count of bases not matched to a gene: 5. Exclusion of patients followed from uncontrolled infection, other autoimmune disease, pregnancy or lactation. Clinical symptoms, serum thyroxine and TRAb, thyroid ultrasound and orbital computed tomography together formed the diagnostic basis. Specimen: blood. The rearrangement links TRBV20-1 to TRBJ1-5; 7 bases are shared with TRBD1. The clonotype originates from a man over 45 with Graves' hyperthyroidism. The CDR3 DNA is TGCAGTGCTAGAATTGACAGGGTAAATCAGCCCCAGCATTTT. The encoded protein is CSARIDRVNQPQHF.